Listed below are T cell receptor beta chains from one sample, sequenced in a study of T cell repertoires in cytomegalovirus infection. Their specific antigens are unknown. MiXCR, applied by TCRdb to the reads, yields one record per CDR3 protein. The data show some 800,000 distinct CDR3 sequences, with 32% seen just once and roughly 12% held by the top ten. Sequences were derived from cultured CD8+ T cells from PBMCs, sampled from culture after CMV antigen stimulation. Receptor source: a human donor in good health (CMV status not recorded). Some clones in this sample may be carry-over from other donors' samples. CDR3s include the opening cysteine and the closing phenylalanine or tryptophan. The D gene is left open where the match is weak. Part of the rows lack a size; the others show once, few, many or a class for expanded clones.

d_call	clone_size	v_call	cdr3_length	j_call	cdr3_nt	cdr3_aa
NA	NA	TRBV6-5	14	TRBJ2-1	TGTGCCAGCAGTTACGGGGACGCAGGGAATGAGCAGTTCTTC	CASSYGDAGNEQFF
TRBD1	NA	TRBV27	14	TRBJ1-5	TGTGCCAGCAGTTTATACAGGGGGCTTCAGCCCCAGCATTTT	CASSLYRGLQPQHF
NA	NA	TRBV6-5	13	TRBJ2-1	TGTGCCGGCAGTCTGGGACTTTACAATGAGCAGTTCTTC	CAGSLGLYNEQFF
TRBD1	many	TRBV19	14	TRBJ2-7	TGTGCCAGCAGCATTGGACAGGGGGCTTACGAGCAGTACTTC	CASSIGQGAYEQYF
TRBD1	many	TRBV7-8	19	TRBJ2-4	TGTGCCAGCAGCCGGCTCCAAACCAGACAGGGGACAAACAAAAACATTCAGTACTTC	CASSRLQTRQGTNKNIQYF
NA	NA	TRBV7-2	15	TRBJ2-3	TGTGCCAGCAGACTTAGTGGATTAGAGACAGATACGCAGTATTTT	CASRLSGLETDTQYF
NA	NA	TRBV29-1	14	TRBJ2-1	TGCAGCGTTGAAGATCTGCGGGCCTACAATGAGCAGTTCTTC	CSVEDLRAYNEQFF
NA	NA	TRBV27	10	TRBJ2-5	TGTGCCAGGTACCAAGAGACCCAGTACTTC	CARYQETQYF
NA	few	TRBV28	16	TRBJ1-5	TGTGCCAGCAGTTTTAATGGGGGTGGAGGGAATCAGCCCCAGCATTTT	CASSFNGGGGNQPQHF
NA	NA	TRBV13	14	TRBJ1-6	TGTGCCAGCAGCTTAGTGTCCGGGAATTCACCCCTCCACTTT	CASSLVSGNSPLHF
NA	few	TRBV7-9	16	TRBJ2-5	TGTGCCAGCAGCTTAGGGGACTCGTACGGGGGAGAGACCCAGTACTTC	CASSLGDSYGGETQYF
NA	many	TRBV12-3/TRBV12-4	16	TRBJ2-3	TGTGCCAGCAGTTCCAGAGGGACTTCCCCCACAGATACGCAGTATTTT	CASSSRGTSPTDTQYF
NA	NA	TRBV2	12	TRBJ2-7	TGTGCCAGCAGGGCTCCAGGGGCCGAGCAGTACTTC	CASRAPGAEQYF
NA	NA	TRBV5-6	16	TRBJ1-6	TGTGCCAGCAGCAAGGACGGACACTCCTATAATTCACCCCTCCACTTT	CASSKDGHSYNSPLHF
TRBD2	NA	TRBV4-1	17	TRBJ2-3	TGCGCCAGCAGCCAAGGGCCTGGCGGGGGGCTCACAGATACGCAGTATTTT	CASSQGPGGGLTDTQYF
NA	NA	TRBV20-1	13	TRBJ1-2	TGCAGTGCTAGTGAGGGGGGGGGCTATGGCTACACCTTC	CSASEGGGYGYTF
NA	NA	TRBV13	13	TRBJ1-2	TGTGCCAGCAGCTTACATGTCCCCTATGGCTACACCTTC	CASSLHVPYGYTF
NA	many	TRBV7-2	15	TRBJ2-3	TGTGCCAGCAGCTTAGAGGCGGGGAGTCCAGATACGCAGTATTTT	CASSLEAGSPDTQYF
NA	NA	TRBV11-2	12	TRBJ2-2	TGTGCCAGCAGCTTGGGTTACGGGGAGCTGTTTTTT	CASSLGYGELFF
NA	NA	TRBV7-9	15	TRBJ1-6	TGTGCCAGCAGCTTACTGACCCTCTATAATTCACCCCTCCACTTT	CASSLLTLYNSPLHF
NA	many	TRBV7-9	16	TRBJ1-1	TGTGCCAGCAACGTTAAGGGGGGTTGGAAGGACACTGAAGCTTTCTTT	CASNVKGGWKDTEAFF
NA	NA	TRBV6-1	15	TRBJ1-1	TGTGCCAGCAGTGAAGTGCGGACAGTGGACACTGAAGCTTTCTTT	CASSEVRTVDTEAFF
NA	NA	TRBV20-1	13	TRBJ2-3	TGCAGTGCTAGAGGACTAGTGGAAGATACGCAGTATTTT	CSARGLVEDTQYF
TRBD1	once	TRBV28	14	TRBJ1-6	TGTGCCAGCAGTCCCGACAGGGTTAATTCACCCCTCCACTTT	CASSPDRVNSPLHF
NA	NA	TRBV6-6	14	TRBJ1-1	TGTGCCAGCAGGTACGGCGTCGGGGAGACTGAAGCTTTCTTT	CASRYGVGETEAFF
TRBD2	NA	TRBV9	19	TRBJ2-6	TGTGCCAGCAGCTTTGGACTAGCGGGGGCCCTCTCTGGGGCCAACGTCCTGACTTTC	CASSFGLAGALSGANVLTF
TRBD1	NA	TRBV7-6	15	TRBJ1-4	TGTGCCAGCAGCTTTAGGGACAGGGTGGATGAAAAACTGTTTTTT	CASSFRDRVDEKLFF
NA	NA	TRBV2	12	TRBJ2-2	TGTGCCGGACGGGGGAGCACCGGGGAGCTGTTTTTT	CAGRGSTGELFF
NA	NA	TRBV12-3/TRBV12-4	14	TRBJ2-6	TGTGTCAGCAGATCAGGGGTAGGGGCCAACGTCCTGACTTTC	CVSRSGVGANVLTF
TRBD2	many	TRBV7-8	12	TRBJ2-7	TGTGCCAGCAGCCCCCGGGGGGGCGAGCAGTACTTC	CASSPRGGEQYF
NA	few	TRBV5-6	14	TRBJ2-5	TGTGCCAGCAGCTTGGGGAGCCCTCAAGAGACCCAGTACTTC	CASSLGSPQETQYF
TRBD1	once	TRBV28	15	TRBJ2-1	TGTGCCAGCAGTTTGTGGCAGGGGGCAGACAATGAGCAGTTCTTC	CASSLWQGADNEQFF
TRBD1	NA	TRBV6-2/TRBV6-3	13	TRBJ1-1	TGTGCCAGCAGTCATGGGACAGGGGGTGAAGCTTTCTTT	CASSHGTGGEAFF
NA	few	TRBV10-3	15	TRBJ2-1	TGTGCCATCAGGCCCCCCTCAGGTTCCTACAATGAGCAGTTCTTC	CAIRPPSGSYNEQFF
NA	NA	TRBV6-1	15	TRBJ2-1	TGTGCCAGCAGTGAAGCGGACCCCCTTTCCAATGAGCAGTTCTTC	CASSEADPLSNEQFF
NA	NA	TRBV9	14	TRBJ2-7	TGTGCCAGCAGCGGAACAGGGAACTCCTACGAGCAGTACTTC	CASSGTGNSYEQYF
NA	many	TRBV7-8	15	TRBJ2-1	TGTGCCAGCAGCTTTGGGCCTAGCTCCTACAATGAGCAGTTCTTC	CASSFGPSSYNEQFF
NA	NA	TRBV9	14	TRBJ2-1	TGTGCCAGCAGCGTAGAGGACAACAGGAATGAGCAGTTCTTC	CASSVEDNRNEQFF
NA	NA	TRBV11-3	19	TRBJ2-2	TGTGCCAGCAGCTTAGATCGAGAGGGAAATGTTTACGGGACCGGGGAGCTGTTTTTT	CASSLDREGNVYGTGELFF
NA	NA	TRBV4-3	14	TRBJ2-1	TGCGCCAGCTCCCGGGTGGGGTTTCGGAATGAGCAGTTCTTC	CASSRVGFRNEQFF
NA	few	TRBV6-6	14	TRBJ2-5	TGTGCCAGCAGGACAGGAGCCCTCGGGGAGACCCAGTACTTC	CASRTGALGETQYF
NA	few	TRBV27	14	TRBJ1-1	TGTGCCAGCAGTCCACTGTGGGGAAACACTGAAGCTTTCTTT	CASSPLWGNTEAFF
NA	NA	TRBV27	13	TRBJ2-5	TGTGCCAGCAGCCTGGGCGGAGGACAGACCCAGTACTTC	CASSLGGGQTQYF
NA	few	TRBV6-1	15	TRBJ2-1	TGTGCCAGCAGTGAAAAGAGACCCTCCTACAATGAGCAGTTCTTC	CASSEKRPSYNEQFF
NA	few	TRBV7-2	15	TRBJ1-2	TGTGCCAGCAGCTTAGGACACGGAGGCCGCTATGGCTACACCTTC	CASSLGHGGRYGYTF
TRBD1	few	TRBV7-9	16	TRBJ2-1	TGTGCCAGCAGCCAGACAGGGGTTCCTCATTACAATGAGCAGTTCTTC	CASSQTGVPHYNEQFF
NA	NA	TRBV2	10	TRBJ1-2	TGTGCCACCCAGACATCTGGCTACACCTTC	CATQTSGYTF
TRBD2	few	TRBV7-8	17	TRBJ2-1	TGTGCCAGCAGCCCCCTACCGACTAGCGGGGGGGTCGGGGAGCAGTTCTTC	CASSPLPTSGGVGEQFF
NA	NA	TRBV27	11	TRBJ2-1	TGTGCCAGCCAACTCTACAATGAGCAGTTCTTC	CASQLYNEQFF
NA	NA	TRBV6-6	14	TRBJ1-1	TGTGCCAGCAGTTACACACCTCGGGGCACTGAAGCTTTCTTT	CASSYTPRGTEAFF
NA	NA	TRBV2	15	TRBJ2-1	TGTGCCAGATCTGTACTAGAGGGCACACCAGATGAGCAGTTCTTC	CARSVLEGTPDEQFF
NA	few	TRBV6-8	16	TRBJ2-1	TGTGCCAGCAGTAGGGAGACCGGGACGGGAGTCAATGAGCAGTTCTTC	CASSRETGTGVNEQFF
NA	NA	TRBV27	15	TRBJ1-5	TGTGCCAGCAGTCAGGGGATTCCGGTTTATCAGCCCCAGCATTTT	CASSQGIPVYQPQHF